This T cell receptor (beta chain) was observed in a study of response to subunit inactivated influenza vaccine. Study-wide results and caveats: Every seasonal influenza vaccination brings in few new T cells, the authors suggested.

The CDR3 loop spans 20 amino acids. With 4 bases clipped from V and 0 bases from J, the junction kept 12 bases outside the gene matches. Each CDR3 protein is one row after TCRdb ran MiXCR on the RT-PCR reads. Among roughly 760,000 distinct CDR3 sequences listed, 21% were seen once. This clonotype was detected only a few times. Its antigen remains unidentified. This specimen was PBMCs from blood, taken 5 to 6 days after vaccination. The TCR originated in a man aged 45-65 years who received an inactivated influenza vaccine. The chain uses TRBV12-3 or TRBV12-4 and TRBJ2-2; 12 bases align to TRBD2. CDR3 DNA: TGTGCCAGCAGTTCCCGTACCGGACTAGCGGGGATTACGAACACCGGGGAGCTGTTTTTT. It codes for CASSSRTGLAGITNTGELFF.